Listed below are T cell receptor beta chains from one sample, sequenced in a study of cytomegalovirus exposure and HLA in healthy donors. The assay was immunoSEQ multiplex PCR, and TCRdb's table has in-frame clones only and misses some. Of 70,000 to 90,000 clones in the sample, around 75% were seen once. The sequencing input was PBMCs. These receptors came from a middle-aged man in good health and CMV-seronegative. CDR3s include the opening cysteine and the closing phenylalanine or tryptophan. The order of the fields is D gene, V gene, clone size, J gene, CDR3 length, CDR3 protein, CDR3 DNA. D genes are given only for firm matches. Clone size appears in some rows only: once, few, many, or a class for an expanded clone.

D: TRBD1; V: TRBV5-5; size: .; J: TRBJ1-2; length: 16; CDR3: CASSDGHRDRGAGYTF; DNA: TGTGCCAGCAGCGACGGACACCGGGACAGGGGAGCGGGCTACACCTTC
D: TRBD1; V: TRBV10-3; size: .; J: TRBJ1-2; length: 14; CDR3: CAISDLTGSYGYTF; DNA: TGTGCCATCAGTGACTTGACAGGGAGCTATGGCTACACCTTC
D: TRBD1; V: TRBV7-8; size: .; J: TRBJ1-5; length: 15; CDR3: CASSLVGQGGQPQHF; DNA: TGTGCCAGCAGCTTAGTCGGACAGGGAGGACAGCCCCAGCATTTT
D: .; V: TRBV28; size: .; J: TRBJ1-2; length: 13; CDR3: CASSLVRVSGYTF; DNA: TGTGCCAGCAGTTTAGTCAGGGTTAGCGGCTACACCTTC
D: .; V: TRBV20-1; size: .; J: TRBJ1-1; length: 11; CDR3: CSAGGTAEAFF; DNA: TGCAGTGCTGGGGGGACCGCTGAAGCTTTCTTT
D: .; V: TRBV5-1; size: .; J: TRBJ2-7; length: 15; CDR3: CASSLAGDFSNEQYF; DNA: TGCGCCAGCAGCTTGGCCGGGGATTTCAGCAACGAGCAGTACTTC
D: TRBD1; V: TRBV20-1; size: .; J: TRBJ2-7; length: 11; CDR3: CSALTGSEQYF; DNA: TGCAGTGCTTTGACAGGGTCCGAGCAGTACTTC
D: .; V: TRBV11-2; size: .; J: TRBJ1-1; length: 11; CDR3: CASSLGGGAFF; DNA: TGTGCCAGCAGCTTAGGAGGGGGAGCTTTCTTT
D: TRBD1; V: TRBV6-5; size: .; J: TRBJ1-1; length: 15; CDR3: CASSYNPSTGAGAFF; DNA: TGTGCCAGCAGTTACAACCCTTCGACAGGGGCTGGGGCTTTCTTT
D: TRBD1; V: TRBV28; size: few; J: TRBJ1-1; length: 15; CDR3: CASSLTGVRVTEAFF; DNA: TGTGCCAGCAGTTTAACAGGGGTAAGAGTCACTGAAGCTTTCTTT
D: TRBD1; V: TRBV19; size: .; J: TRBJ2-7; length: 15; CDR3: CASSPGTGDSYEQYF; DNA: TGTGCCAGTAGTCCCGGGACAGGGGATTCCTACGAGCAGTACTTC
D: TRBD2; V: TRBV2; size: once; J: TRBJ2-1; length: 16; CDR3: CASRKLAGGDFNEQFF; DNA: TGTGCCAGCAGGAAGTTAGCGGGAGGGGACTTCAATGAGCAGTTCTTC
D: TRBD2; V: TRBV5-1; size: few; J: TRBJ2-7; length: 20; CDR3: CASSSRPLLAGGSISYEQYF; DNA: TGCGCCAGCAGCTCGCGCCCTTTACTAGCGGGGGGGTCGATCTCCTACGAGCAGTACTTC
D: .; V: TRBV6-1; size: .; J: TRBJ1-5; length: 15; CDR3: CASSAQQGGNQPQHF; DNA: TGTGCCAGCAGTGCTCAACAGGGAGGCAATCAGCCCCAGCATTTT
D: .; V: TRBV5-4; size: few; J: TRBJ1-1; length: 14; CDR3: CASSLLTGNTEAFF; DNA: TGTGCCAGCAGCTTGTTGACGGGGAACACTGAAGCTTTCTTT
D: .; V: TRBV30; size: .; J: TRBJ1-1; length: 12; CDR3: CAWSVRPREAFF; DNA: TGTGCCTGGAGTGTACGACCGCGGGAAGCTTTCTTT
D: TRBD2; V: TRBV5-1; size: .; J: TRBJ2-7; length: 19; CDR3: CASRLQLAGGISSSYEQYF; DNA: TGCGCCAGCAGGCTCCAACTAGCGGGAGGGATATCTAGCTCCTACGAGCAGTACTTC
D: TRBD2; V: TRBV7-3; size: .; J: TRBJ2-2; length: 17; CDR3: CASSLIGLAGNTGELFF; DNA: TGTGCCAGCAGCTTAATCGGGCTAGCGGGGAACACCGGGGAGCTGTTTTTT
D: .; V: TRBV10-1; size: .; J: TRBJ1-2; length: 13; CDR3: CASSESQNYGYTF; DNA: TGCGCCAGCAGTGAGTCCCAGAATTATGGCTACACCTTC
D: .; V: TRBV7-6; size: .; J: TRBJ2-1; length: 13; CDR3: CASSLAVDGGQFF; DNA: TGTGCCAGCAGCTTAGCGGTTGACGGAGGGCAGTTCTTC
D: .; V: TRBV5-1; size: .; J: TRBJ2-2; length: 14; CDR3: CASSLQTGTGELFF; DNA: TGCGCCAGCAGCCTTCAGACCGGGACCGGGGAGCTGTTTTTT
D: TRBD1; V: TRBV18; size: .; J: TRBJ1-2; length: 14; CDR3: CASSPDRGIGGYTF; DNA: TGTGCCAGCTCACCCGACAGGGGGATAGGGGGCTACACCTTC
D: .; V: TRBV28; size: .; J: TRBJ2-7; length: 12; CDR3: CASSSLFYEQYF; DNA: TGTGCCAGCAGTTCCCTATTCTACGAGCAGTACTTC
D: .; V: TRBV19; size: .; J: TRBJ1-1; length: 13; CDR3: CASSADTNTEAFF; DNA: TGTGCCAGTAGTGCGGACACGAACACTGAAGCTTTCTTT
D: .; V: TRBV5-6; size: few; J: TRBJ1-5; length: 15; CDR3: CASSLAGGSNQPQHF; DNA: TGTGCCAGCAGCTTGGCCGGGGGAAGCAATCAGCCCCAGCATTTT
D: .; V: TRBV12-2; size: .; J: TRBJ2-7; length: 14; CDR3: CASRSGQAAYEQYF; DNA: TGTGCAAGTCGCTCGGGACAGGCGGCCTACGAGCAGTACTTC
D: TRBD1; V: TRBV6-1; size: once; J: TRBJ1-6; length: 14; CDR3: CASSERTGRSPLHF; DNA: TGTGCCAGCAGTGAAAGGACAGGGAGATCACCCCTCCACTTT
D: .; V: TRBV27; size: .; J: TRBJ1-5; length: 12; CDR3: CASREGNQPQHF; DNA: TGTGCCAGCAGGGAGGGGAATCAGCCCCAGCATTTT
D: .; V: TRBV4-1; size: .; J: TRBJ1-1; length: 14; CDR3: CASSRGQIYTEAFF; DNA: TGCGCCAGCAGCCGAGGACAGATTTACACTGAAGCTTTCTTT
D: .; V: TRBV11-3; size: few; J: TRBJ1-6; length: 14; CDR3: CASSLGGNNSPLHF; DNA: TGTGCCAGCAGCTTAGGAGGGAATAATTCACCCCTCCACTTT
D: .; V: TRBV25-1; size: .; J: TRBJ1-4; length: 15; CDR3: CASSEPQGWAEKLFF; DNA: TGTGCCAGCAGTGAACCGCAGGGCTGGGCTGAAAAACTGTTTTTT
D: .; V: TRBV7-6; size: .; J: TRBJ2-3; length: 17; CDR3: CASSLAGVTGYTDTQYF; DNA: TGTGCCAGCAGCTTAGCAGGTGTCACAGGGTACACAGATACGCAGTATTTT
D: .; V: TRBV6-5; size: few; J: TRBJ1-1; length: 13; CDR3: CASSVHRDTEAFF; DNA: TGTGCCAGCAGTGTGCACCGCGACACTGAAGCTTTCTTT
D: .; V: TRBV2; size: .; J: TRBJ2-3; length: 12; CDR3: CASRAGLDTQYF; DNA: TGTGCCAGCAGGGCAGGGCTCGATACGCAGTATTTT
D: TRBD1; V: TRBV5-4; size: .; J: TRBJ2-7; length: 15; CDR3: CASSSRDRVNYEQYF; DNA: TGTGCCAGCAGCTCCCGGGACAGGGTTAACTACGAGCAGTACTTC
D: .; V: TRBV30; size: .; J: TRBJ1-3; length: 13; CDR3: CACKQGAGNTIYF; DNA: TGTGCCTGTAAACAGGGTGCTGGAAACACCATATATTTT
D: .; V: TRBV5-1; size: few; J: TRBJ1-1; length: 13; CDR3: CASSYRADGEAFF; DNA: TGCGCCAGCAGCTACAGGGCCGACGGTGAAGCTTTCTTT
D: TRBD1; V: TRBV5-1; size: .; J: TRBJ1-2; length: 15; CDR3: CASSHGEGAMYGYTF; DNA: TGCGCCAGCAGCCATGGTGAGGGGGCGATGTATGGCTACACCTTC
D: .; V: TRBV6-1; size: .; J: TRBJ1-3; length: 15; CDR3: CASSEKRLAGNTIYF; DNA: TGTGCCAGCAGTGAGAAGAGGCTGGCTGGAAACACCATATATTTT
D: TRBD2; V: TRBV25-1; size: .; J: TRBJ2-1; length: 15; CDR3: CASSATSGSLNEQFF; DNA: TGTGCCAGCAGCGCGACTAGCGGGAGTCTGAATGAGCAGTTCTTC
D: TRBD1; V: TRBV19; size: .; J: TRBJ2-1; length: 15; CDR3: CASSIDRGPLNEQFF; DNA: TGTGCCAGTAGTATTGACAGGGGGCCTCTCAATGAGCAGTTCTTC
D: .; V: TRBV15; size: .; J: TRBJ1-1; length: 15; CDR3: CATSRDIGQLEWAFF; DNA: TGTGCCACCAGCAGAGATATAGGACAGCTTGAATGGGCTTTCTTT
D: .; V: TRBV19; size: .; J: TRBJ2-7; length: 13; CDR3: CASADSQSYEQYF; DNA: TGTGCCAGCGCGGACAGCCAATCCTACGAGCAGTACTTC
D: .; V: TRBV7-9; size: .; J: TRBJ1-3; length: 17; CDR3: CASSLDLTERSGNTIYF; DNA: TGTGCCAGCAGCTTAGATCTGACGGAGCGCTCTGGAAACACCATATATTTT
D: TRBD1; V: TRBV5-1; size: few; J: TRBJ2-7; length: 15; CDR3: CASSLDGTGTYEQYF; DNA: TGCGCCAGCAGCTTGGATGGGACAGGTACCTACGAGCAGTACTTC
D: TRBD1; V: TRBV7-2; size: .; J: TRBJ1-5; length: 15; CDR3: CASSLSYRGQQPQHF; DNA: TGTGCCAGCAGCTTAAGCTACAGGGGGCAACAGCCCCAGCATTTT
D: TRBD1; V: TRBV18; size: .; J: TRBJ1-2; length: 18; CDR3: CASSPFSRTGSSNYGYTF; DNA: TGTGCCAGCTCACCTTTCTCGAGGACAGGCAGTTCTAACTATGGCTACACCTTC
D: .; V: TRBV2; size: .; J: TRBJ1-5; length: 15; CDR3: CASSEGDTRNQPQHF; DNA: TGTGCCAGCAGTGAGGGGGACACCAGAAATCAGCCCCAGCATTTT
D: TRBD1; V: TRBV18; size: .; J: TRBJ1-4; length: 15; CDR3: CASSPRDRGGEKLFF; DNA: TGTGCCAGCTCACCGCGCGACAGGGGTGGTGAAAAACTGTTTTTT
D: TRBD1; V: TRBV6-5; size: once; J: TRBJ1-2; length: 15; CDR3: CASSYSRGRAYGYTF; DNA: TGTGCCAGCAGTTACTCCAGGGGGCGCGCCTATGGCTACACCTTC
D: .; V: TRBV6-5; size: .; J: TRBJ2-2; length: 14; CDR3: CASSFRTDTGELFF; DNA: TGTGCCAGCAGTTTCCGGACAGACACCGGGGAGCTGTTTTTT
D: .; V: TRBV6-1; size: .; J: TRBJ1-1; length: 14; CDR3: CASSLLRSNTEAFF; DNA: TGTGCCAGCAGTTTATTGAGATCAAACACTGAAGCTTTCTTT
D: .; V: TRBV6-5; size: .; J: TRBJ2-2; length: 16; CDR3: CASSYSELAVTGELFF; DNA: TGTGCCAGCAGTTACTCGGAACTGGCGGTCACCGGGGAGCTGTTTTTT
D: .; V: TRBV5-1; size: .; J: TRBJ1-1; length: 16; CDR3: CASSLQPGDMNTEAFF; DNA: TGCGCCAGCAGCTTGCAACCGGGAGACATGAACACTGAAGCTTTCTTT
D: .; V: TRBV4-1; size: few; J: TRBJ1-5; length: 14; CDR3: CASSQEIEAQPQHF; DNA: TGCGCCAGCAGCCAAGAGATAGAAGCCCAGCCCCAGCATTTT
D: TRBD2; V: TRBV4-1; size: few; J: TRBJ2-1; length: 15; CDR3: CASRAREGFYNEQFF; DNA: TGCGCCAGCAGGGCGCGGGAGGGATTCTACAATGAGCAGTTCTTC
D: .; V: TRBV6-5; size: .; J: TRBJ1-5; length: 12; CDR3: CASSSGNQPQHF; DNA: TGTGCCAGCAGTTCGGGGAATCAGCCCCAGCATTTT
D: TRBD1; V: TRBV4-1; size: .; J: TRBJ1-4; length: 13; CDR3: CASLDRGREKLFF; DNA: TGCGCCAGCCTGGACAGGGGGCGTGAAAAACTGTTTTTT
D: .; V: TRBV7-2; size: .; J: TRBJ2-5; length: 12; CDR3: CASSLDRETQYF; DNA: TGTGCCAGCAGCTTAGATCGGGAGACCCAGTACTTC